Given below is one T cell receptor beta chain in context. This specimen comes from a study of blood T cell repertoires in COVID-19. Overall study context: The United States, Italy and Spain provided the acute and convalescent COVID-19 samples. PBMCs, B-cell-depleted T cells, or T cells were the source of the cDNA or gDNA that made up the material.

The CDR3 length is 15 residues. Germline V gene data show CDR1 as SGDLS and CDR2 as YYNGEE. Trimming took 2 bases from V and 3 from J; bases not matched to a gene: 3. Produced via immunoSEQ multiplex PCR; TCRdb's table is partial and in-frame only. The repertoire holds roughly 220,000 clones, with 70% to 90% as singletons. V usage is TRBV9 and J usage is TRBJ2-3, with 10 bases fitting TRBD2. The receptor's source is a man in his sixties with acute or convalescent COVID-19. Sequencing was done on a sample of peripheral blood. For the CDR3, the DNA is TGTGCCAGCAGCGTCAAAGCGGGGGGGACAGATACGCAGTATTTT. It encodes CASSVKAGGTDTQYF. Full variable domain (outside the CDR3, taken from reference TRBV9 and TRBJ2-3): DSGVTQTPKHLITATGQRVTLRCSPRSGDLSVYWYQQSLDQGLQFLIQYYNGEERAKGNILERFSAQQFPDLHSELNLSSLELGDSALYFCASSVKAGGTDTQYFGPGTRLTVL.